This record covers a single T cell receptor beta chain. Its antigen is not known. Investigators merged groups given second doses at roughly 4 or roughly 12 weeks. CDR3 length equals 18 residues. TCRdb's copy holds only in-frame clones and misses some; the assay was immunoSEQ multiplex PCR. The table lists 100,000 to 150,000 clones, roughly 93% of them singletons, with around 1% in the top ten. The sample comes from a study of T cell responses to AZD1222 COVID-19 vaccine. Study-wide results and caveats: Dominant at 160-218 and 743-854, vaccine-associated CD4 TCRs also spanned spike. Receipt of two AZD1222 doses was followed by a rise in Spike-specific TCR breadth and depth. Most donors were white British, females outnumbered males, and clonal diversity was possibly underestimated.

The starting material was peripheral blood, obtained 28 days after the second AZD1222 dose. The source is an adult who received the AZD1222 COVID-19 vaccine. The V and J genes are TRBV7-5 and TRBJ1-3; the D call of TRBD1 is as the table states it, not checked on the DNA. TRBV7-5 is termed a pseudogene. CDR3 nucleotide sequence: TGTGCCAGAAGCAGCCGGGACAGAAAGAAGGTACCGGGAAACACCATATATTTT. Its protein product is CARSSRDRKKVPGNTIYF.